The 32 T cell receptor beta chains in this list originate from one sample, sequenced in a study of blood T cell repertoires in COVID-19. Repertoires were generated with immunoSEQ multiplex PCR, while TCRdb's copy carries only in-frame clones and drops some. Among fewer than 250,000 clones listed, approximately 91% were seen once. The sample comprised peripheral blood. The receptor source for this set is a man younger than 40 with acute or convalescent COVID-19.

This chain connects TRBV7-9 to TRBJ2-7; possibly TRBD2 for D (6 bases). The CDR3 length is 15 residues. Germline loops: CDR1 SEHNR, CDR2 FQNEAQ (reference sequence). V was shortened by 5 bases and J by 3 bases, with 17 bases between the two germline ends. The CDR3 region is CASSPGGSEFYEQYF. CDR3 DNA: TGTGCCAGCAGCCCCGGGGGATCAGAGTTCTACGAGCAGTACTTC.

This clone was observed a few times. The chain links TRBV10-1 to TRBJ2-1; TRBD2 aligns across 13 bases. The CDR3 has 17 residues. The germline CDR1 and CDR2 sequences are WNHNN and SYGVQD (reference sequence). The junction had 8 bases not matched to a gene; V was cut back by 2 bases and J by 7 bases. This chain's CDR3 is CASSETILAGGPNEQFF. CDR3 in DNA: TGCGCCAGCAGTGAGACTATACTAGCGGGAGGGCCTAATGAGCAGTTCTTC.

This clone has only a few counts. The CDR3 region has the DNA TGTGCCAGCACCACCACTGAATCCTATGGCTACACCTTC. This encodes CASTTTESYGYTF. This chain joins TRBV12-3 or TRBV12-4 and TRBJ1-2; D gene unclear. V lost 7 bases, J lost 4 bases, and 13 bases lay in between. This CDR3 is 13 amino acids long.

The CDR3 here is CASRRALSSDTQYF. The CDR3 nucleotides are TGTGCCAGCAGGCGGGCCCTGTCCTCAGATACGCAGTATTTT. The V and J genes are TRBV25-1 and TRBJ2-3, with D tentatively TRBD2 (5 bases). Germline-derived CDR1 and CDR2 are MGHDK and SYGVNS. The CDR3 is made up of 14 amino acids. Trimming left V 6 bases short and J 4 bases short, with 14 bases between.

A few counts support this clone. This rearrangement joins TRBV2 to TRBJ2-7; 8 positions agree with TRBD1. With V trimmed by 6 bases and J by 2 bases, 3 bases remained unmatched. Germline V gene sequence: CDR1 SNHLY, CDR2 FYNNEI. This CDR3 has 13 amino acids. CDR3 coding DNA: TGTGCCAGCAGATCGGGACAGGCCTACGAGCAGTACTTC. Translating gives CASRSGQAYEQYF.

There are a few counts of this clone. The rearrangement joins TRBV30 to TRBJ1-1; tentative D call: TRBD1 (5 bases). CDR1 GTSNPN and CDR2 SVGIG come from the germline V gene (reference sequence). The CDR3 totals 13 residues. Trimming shortened V by 8 bases and J by 4 bases, and 17 bases separated the two germline ends. CDR3 residues: CAGDSGDSTEAFF. In nucleotides, the CDR3 is TGTGCCGGTGATTCCGGTGACAGCACTGAAGCTTTCTTT.

DNA of the CDR3: TGTGCCAGCAGGGGGACAGGGGATGGCTACACCTTC. Translating it yields CASRGTGDGYTF. The rearrangement links TRBV6-5 to TRBJ1-2; 10 bases map to TRBD1. CDR3 length: 12 residues. Trimming cost V 6 bases and J 6 bases; bases outside gene matches: 1. In germline, CDR1 is MNHEY, CDR2 SVGAGI.

The chain has TRBV5-1 and TRBJ1-1; D ambiguous. V lost 4 bases to trimming and J lost 7 bases, with 20 bases between them. The CDR3 has 15 residues. CDR1 SGHRS and CDR2 YFSETQ come from the germline V gene. The DNA for the CDR3 is TGCGCCAGCAGCCTGGGTCGGGGAGGAATCCTTGAAGCTTTCTTT. Its protein is CASSLGRGGILEAFF.

V gene TRBV2 combines with J gene TRBJ1-6; 10 bases line up with TRBD1. The V and J ends lost 6 bases and 5 bases, in that order; junction bases with no gene match: 7. The CDR3 sequence is 16 residues long. The germline V gene encodes CDR1 SNHLY and CDR2 FYNNEI. The CDR3 region has the DNA TGTGCCAGCAGAGAACGACAGGGGGCCGATAATTCACCCCTCCACTTT. Its protein is CASRERQGADNSPLHF.

V usage is TRBV5-6 and J usage is TRBJ2-5; no clear D. The germline V and J ends were trimmed by 0 bases and 2 bases, with 5 bases remaining between them. The V gene's germline CDR1 is SGHDT and CDR2 YYEEEE. The CDR3 has 13 amino acids. The CDR3 nucleotides are TGTGCCAGCAGCTTGGGTCAGCAAGAGACCCAGTACTTC. Amino acids: CASSLGQQETQYF. Together with reference TRBV5-6 and TRBJ2-5, the CDR3 gives the full variable domain: DAGVTQSPTHLIKTRGQQVTLRCSPKSGHDTVSWYQQALGQGPQFIFQYYEEEERQRGNFPDRFSGHQFPNYSSELNVNALLLGDSALYLCASSLGQQETQYFGPGTRLLVL.

This clone was detected only a few times. V usage is TRBV27 and J usage is TRBJ1-2; D is undetermined. Germline V CDR1 and CDR2: MNHEY, SMNVEV (reference sequence). CDR3 length equals 13 residues. Trimming shortened V by 0 bases and J by 1 base, and 3 bases separated the two germline ends. CDR3 amino acids: CASSLSLNYGYTF. The CDR3 DNA sequence: TGTGCCAGCAGTTTATCCCTTAACTATGGCTACACCTTC.

This sequence joins TRBV18 and TRBJ2-5, with 9 bases that match TRBD2. Per germline, CDR1 KGHSH and CDR2 LQKENI. With V trimmed by 5 bases and J by 3 bases, 10 bases remained unmatched. CDR3 length: 16 residues. CDR3 amino acids: CASSVPASGEKETQYF. For the CDR3, the DNA is TGTGCCAGCTCAGTCCCCGCTAGCGGGGAAAAAGAGACCCAGTACTTC.

The V call is TRBV4-1, the J call TRBJ1-5; no firm D call. Germline V gives CDR1 MGHRA, CDR2 YSYEKL. Trimming shortened V by 0 bases and J by 6 bases, and 12 bases separated the two germline ends. The CDR3 consists of 15 residues. The CDR3 DNA is TGCGCCAGCAGCCAAGACCGGAGGAAAAGTCAGCCCCAGCATTTT. Amino acid sequence: CASSQDRRKSQPQHF.

CDR3 bases: TGTGCCAGCAGTTCAGGGGCCGGGAACACTGAAGCTTTCTTT. Protein sequence: CASSSGAGNTEAFF. The chain employs TRBV6-5 and TRBJ1-1, with D possibly TRBD1 on 6 matching bases. With 4 bases removed from V and 1 base from J, the gap between germline ends came to 10 bases. CDR3 length: 14 residues. The germline CDR1 and CDR2 sequences are MNHEY and SVGAGI.

The rearrangement joins TRBV28 to TRBJ2-5; D remains ambiguous. Trimming removed 5 bases from V and 4 bases from J, with 8 bases in between. This CDR3 has 12 amino acids. Germline V CDR1 and CDR2: MDHEN, SYDVKM. This CDR3 is CASSLYRETQYF. The CDR3 DNA reads TGTGCCAGCAGTCTTTATAGAGAGACCCAGTACTTC.

This clone was counted a few times. The CDR3 loop is CASSEHSTGGYGYTF. CDR3 DNA: TGTGCCAGCAGCGAACACTCGACAGGGGGCTATGGCTACACCTTC. The chain couples TRBV9 to TRBJ1-2, with 9 positions matching TRBD1. This CDR3 contains 15 residues. J lost 4 bases, V lost 3 bases, and 7 bases had no gene match. Germline V gives CDR1 SGDLS, CDR2 YYNGEE.

The rearrangement joins TRBV19 to TRBJ1-5; 8 bases align to TRBD1. Germline V gene sequence: CDR1 LNHDA, CDR2 SQIVND (reference sequence). The CDR3 loop spans 13 amino acids. With 9 bases clipped from V and 11 bases from J, the junction kept 12 bases outside the gene matches. DNA for the CDR3: TGTGCCAGCAGAGACAGGGGATTCTCGGCCCAGCATTTT. Amino acid sequence: CASRDRGFSAQHF. Filled out from reference TRBV19 and TRBJ1-5, the complete variable domain reads DGGITQSPKYLFRKEGQNVTLSCEQNLNHDAMYWYRQDPGQGLRLIYYSQIVNDFQKGDIAEGYSVSREKKESFPLTVTSAQKNPTAFYLCASRDRGFSAQHFGDGTRLSIL.

The V and J genes are TRBV6-1 and TRBJ2-7; D might be TRBD1 (5 bases). The CDR3 has 12 residues. Germline CDR1 and CDR2: MNHNS and SASEGT. V was cut by 2 bases and J by 6 bases, with 8 bases left in between. In DNA, the CDR3 is TGTGCCAGCAGTGAAAGGGGCCGCGAGCAGTACTTC. Its protein product is CASSERGREQYF.

This sequence joins TRBV7-2 and TRBJ2-7; possible D gene TRBD2, 6 bases. V was trimmed by 9 bases and J by 6 bases, leaving 21 bases between them. This CDR3 is 14 amino acids long. Per the germline V gene, CDR1 is SGHTA and CDR2 is FQGNSA. The CDR3 loop reads CASKLSFGGVEQYF. The CDR3 region has the DNA TGTGCCAGTAAGCTTTCATTTGGAGGGGTCGAGCAGTACTTC.

This chain links TRBV18 with TRBJ1-1; the D is unclear. Trimming stripped 4 bases from V and 7 bases from J, with 10 bases between. Germline CDR1 is KGHSH and CDR2 is LQKENI. There are 12 residues in the CDR3. CDR3 sequence reads: CASSLSGSEAFF. The CDR3 DNA reads TGTGCCAGCTCACTGTCTGGGAGTGAAGCTTTCTTT. Looking up the rest from reference TRBV18 and TRBJ1-1 gives the full variable domain: NAGVMQNPRHLVRRRGQEARLRCSPMKGHSHVYWYRQLPEEGLKFMVYLQKENIIDESGMPKERFSAEFPKEGPSILRIQQVVRGDSAAYFCASSLSGSEAFFGQGTRLTVV.

The V call is TRBV19, the J call TRBJ2-7, with 8 bases lining up with TRBD2. The CDR3 covers 17 residues. After removal of 5 bases from V and 2 bases from J, the junction contained 14 bases not matched to a gene. The V gene's germline CDR1 is LNHDA and CDR2 SQIVND (reference sequence). CDR3 residues: CASSVSAGGGFPYEQYF. The CDR3 DNA reads as TGTGCCAGTAGTGTTTCGGCGGGAGGAGGGTTTCCCTACGAGCAGTACTTC. Variable domain in full (rest from reference TRBV19 and TRBJ2-7): DGGITQSPKYLFRKEGQNVTLSCEQNLNHDAMYWYRQDPGQGLRLIYYSQIVNDFQKGDIAEGYSVSREKKESFPLTVTSAQKNPTAFYLCASSVSAGGGFPYEQYFGPGTRLTVT.

The chain employs TRBV28 and TRBJ1-2, with TRBD1 matching over 9 bases. Germline V gives CDR1 MDHEN, CDR2 SYDVKM. There are 13 residues in the CDR3. The V and J ends lost 10 bases and 6 bases, in that order; junction bases with no gene match: 9. The CDR3 is CATYKQGAHGYTF. The CDR3 bases are TGTGCCACCTATAAACAGGGGGCGCATGGCTACACCTTC.

This chain links TRBV3-1 (or the pseudogene TRBV3-2) with TRBJ2-1, with 10 bases lining up with TRBD2. Trimming cost V 0 bases and J 3 bases; bases outside gene matches: 8. CDR1 LGHDT and CDR2 YNNKEL come from the germline V gene (reference sequence). The CDR3 length is 18 residues. This chain's CDR3 is CASSQEADGTSDYNEQFF. CDR3 DNA sequence: TGTGCCAGCAGCCAAGAAGCGGACGGGACTAGCGACTACAATGAGCAGTTCTTC.

The V and J genes are TRBV30 and TRBJ1-5; TRBD1 aligns across 11 bases. J was trimmed by 6 bases and V by 0 bases; bases with no gene match: 4. The germline CDR1 and CDR2 sequences are GTSNPN and SVGIG (reference sequence). This CDR3 is built from 15 residues. CDR3 sequence (DNA): TGTGCCTGGAGTGTAGGAGGGACAGGGGGTCAGCCCCAGCATTTT. As protein: CAWSVGGTGGQPQHF. Full variable domain (outside the CDR3, taken from reference TRBV30 and TRBJ1-5): SQTIHQWPATLVQPVGSPLSLECTVEGTSNPNLYWYRQAAGRGLQLLFYSVGIGQISSEVPQNLSASRPQDRQFILSSKKLLLSDSGFYLCAWSVGGTGGQPQHFGDGTRLSIL.

The chain joins TRBV15 to TRBJ1-2; D is unresolved. Germline values: CDR1 LNHNV, CDR2 YYDKDF (reference sequence). Trimming took off 0 bases at V and 4 bases at J, with 27 bases between the two ends. The CDR3 runs 20 residues. The CDR3 region has the DNA TGTGCCACCAGCAGAGATCGTCCGACTTACGACAATAAGGGAGGCTATGGCTACACCTTC. Residues: CATSRDRPTYDNKGGYGYTF.

This CDR3 is CASSLQGGNYGYTF. The CDR3 DNA is TGCGCCAGCAGTCTACAGGGGGGGAACTATGGCTACACCTTC. The chain recombines TRBV5-1 with TRBJ1-2, with 8 bases matching TRBD1. Germline CDR1 and CDR2: SGHRS and YFSETQ. The CDR3 consists of 14 residues. The trim removed 5 bases at V and 2 bases at J, leaving 5 bases unmatched.

This clone was counted between two and nine times. V and J are TRBV7-3 and TRBJ2-1; 11 bases map to TRBD2. Germline trimming cut 3 bases from V and 7 bases from J; bases unmatched to any gene: 5. Germline values: CDR1 SGHTA, CDR2 FQGTGA. The CDR3 length is 15 residues. CDR3 loop: CASSFRLAGRNEQFF. The DNA of the CDR3 is TGTGCCAGCAGCTTTCGACTAGCGGGGCGGAATGAGCAGTTCTTC.

This clone was seen only once. This chain joins TRBV6-5 and TRBJ1-5; D is possibly TRBD1 (6 bases). V shed 8 bases and J shed 2 bases, with 13 bases lying between them. The CDR3 loop spans 14 amino acids. The germline gives CDR1 MNHEY, CDR2 SVGAGI. The CDR3 sequence: CASLLGGRNQPQHF. Written as DNA, the CDR3 is TGTGCCAGCCTCTTGGGGGGGCGCAATCAGCCCCAGCATTTT.

J is TRBJ1-5 and V is TRBV6-5; D not certain. V was pared by 6 bases and J by 0 bases, with 9 bases between. The CDR3 consists of 14 residues. The germline V gene has CDR1 MNHEY and CDR2 SVGAGI. CDR3 region: CASRSADSNQPQHF. The CDR3 region has the DNA TGTGCCAGCAGAAGTGCGGATAGCAATCAGCCCCAGCATTTT.

J is TRBJ2-7 and V is TRBV2, with D possibly being TRBD2 (5 bases). The CDR3 contains 13 residues. Trimming took off 7 bases at V and 0 bases at J, with 10 bases between the two ends. In germline, CDR1 is SNHLY, CDR2 FYNNEI. Here the CDR3 reads CASNGISSYEQYF. The CDR3 DNA is TGTGCCAGCAACGGGATCAGCTCCTACGAGCAGTACTTC.

This sequence joins TRBV18 and TRBJ1-2; 7 nucleotides match TRBD1. The CDR3 spans 15 residues. After removal of 4 bases from V and 1 base from J, the junction contained 6 bases not matched to a gene. Germline V gene lookup returns CDR1 KGHSH and CDR2 LQKENI. CDR3 loop: CASSLRTGFNYGYTF. CDR3 nucleotide sequence: TGTGCCAGCTCACTTCGGACAGGTTTTAACTATGGCTACACCTTC.

This rearrangement joins TRBV27 to TRBJ2-1; 14 positions match TRBD2. Unmatched junction bases numbered 8, after V lost 2 bases and J lost 2 bases. Per the germline V gene, CDR1 is MNHEY and CDR2 is SMNVEV (reference sequence). The CDR3 contains 19 residues. CDR3 nucleotide sequence: TGTGCCAGCAGTTTAGTGGGACTAGCGGGAGCCGTAACCTACAATGAGCAGTTCTTC. Translated, it gives CASSLVGLAGAVTYNEQFF.